This T cell receptor beta chain was identified in a study of cytomegalovirus exposure and HLA in healthy donors. The CDR3 has 13 residues. Germline loops: CDR1 MNHEY, CDR2 SMNVEV (reference sequence). Deletions cut 0 bases from V and 4 bases from J, with 7 bases between. The PCR made use of 60 Vbeta and 13 Jbeta primers. Clones were read by immunoSEQ multiplex PCR, and TCRdb kept only the in-frame ones, dropping some. This repertoire comprises some 130,000 clones; its ten largest clones make up 1.5% to 2%. The clonotype was recovered from a man younger than 35 in good health and CMV-seronegative. The V gene is TRBV27, the J gene TRBJ2-7, with D hard to call. Source material: PBMCs. The CDR3 is CASSLSPLYEQYF. The CDR3 region has the DNA TGTGCCAGCAGTTTATCCCCCTTGTACGAGCAGTACTTC.